Listed below are T cell receptor beta chains from one sample, sequenced in a study of blood T cell repertoires in COVID-19. Repertoires were generated with immunoSEQ multiplex PCR, while TCRdb's copy carries only in-frame clones and drops some. Among around 120,000 clones listed, 90% were seen once. Sequenced input: peripheral blood. All receptors derive from a woman in her sixties or seventies with COVID-19, enrolled during active disease. The CDR3 runs from the conserved cysteine through the conserved F or W. The D gene is left open where the match is weak. Size is omitted from some rows. Given values are once, few, many or a class for expanded clones.

d_gene,abundance,j_gene,v_gene,CDR3nt,CDR3aa
-,-,TRBJ1-1,TRBV4-3,TGCGCCAGCAGCCAACACGGACAGATGAACACTGAAGCTTTCTTT,CASSQHGQMNTEAFF
-,-,TRBJ1-5,TRBV4-3,TGCGCCAGCAGCCAAGGGGTAGGGGGGGCGAGCAATCAGCCCCAGCATTTT,CASSQGVGGASNQPQHF
-,once,TRBJ2-7,TRBV7-2,TGTGCCAGCAGCCCCAGACAGGGAGCGGGCGAGCAGTACTTC,CASSPRQGAGEQYF
-,-,TRBJ1-2,TRBV29-1,TGCAGCGGGGGCGGGGGGCATGGTGGCTACACCTTC,CSGGGGHGGYTF
-,-,TRBJ1-5,TRBV27,TGTGCCAGCAGTTTTCGGAGAGATCAGCCCCAGCATTTT,CASSFRRDQPQHF
TRBD1,-,TRBJ1-1,TRBV30,TGTGCCTGGAGTGGGACAGGGGTTTCGGCTTTCTTT,CAWSGTGVSAFF
-,-,TRBJ1-5,TRBV6-2/TRBV6-3,TGTGCCAGCAGTGGGGCCGTCGTCAATCAGCCCCAGCATTTT,CASSGAVVNQPQHF
TRBD2,-,TRBJ2-5,TRBV6-2/TRBV6-3,TGTGCCAGCAGCAGCCTCTTGCGGGGGGGCCGGGGACAAGAGACCCAGTACTTC,CASSSLLRGGRGQETQYF
-,-,TRBJ2-5,TRBV7-3,TGTGCCAGCAGCTCAGGGCACAGGGAGACCCAGTACTTC,CASSSGHRETQYF
TRBD2,-,TRBJ2-1,TRBV19,TGTGCCAGTAGTCCCCAGCGGGGCTCCTACAATGAGCAGTTCTTC,CASSPQRGSYNEQFF
-,-,TRBJ1-2,TRBV10-3,TGTGCCATCAGCGCCTCTTACTTGAAAGCTAACTATGGCTACACCTTC,CAISASYLKANYGYTF
TRBD1,-,TRBJ1-1,TRBV20-1,TGCAGTGCTAGACGGGACAGTGAAGCTTTCTTT,CSARRDSEAFF
TRBD2,-,TRBJ2-5,TRBV6-2/TRBV6-3,TGTGCCAGCAGCCGCTTTGCGGGGGGGGAGACCCAGTACTTC,CASSRFAGGETQYF
-,-,TRBJ2-1,TRBV6-6,TGTGCCAGCAGTCCGCAACTAGTCGGATCAACCTACAATGAGCAGTTCTTC,CASSPQLVGSTYNEQFF
TRBD1,-,TRBJ1-5,TRBV18,TGTGCCAGCTCACCCACTGCCGGGACAGGGGACCAGCCCCAGCATTTT,CASSPTAGTGDQPQHF
-,-,TRBJ2-7,TRBV5-5,TGTGCCAGCAGCTTGTTGCCGGGACTGGGCGAGCAGTACTTC,CASSLLPGLGEQYF
-,-,TRBJ1-6,TRBV7-2,TGTGCCAGCAGCGCCCTGGGGGCTCCCTCACCCCTCCACTTT,CASSALGAPSPLHF
-,-,TRBJ1-2,TRBV10-3,TGTGCCATCAGTGAGTCAGAAGGGGTGGGCGGCTACACCTTC,CAISESEGVGGYTF
TRBD1,-,TRBJ2-7,TRBV27,TGTGCCAGCAGTCGCCTCCCCGGGACAGGGAGCTCCTACGAGCAGTACTTC,CASSRLPGTGSSYEQYF
TRBD1,-,TRBJ2-7,TRBV6-2/TRBV6-3,TGTGCCAGCAGCGCCCGGACAGGGGGGCTCTACGAGCAGTACTTC,CASSARTGGLYEQYF
-,few,TRBJ1-2,TRBV19,TGTGCCAGTAGTATAGATCCAGGCCGGGAAGGCTACACCTTC,CASSIDPGREGYTF
TRBD2,few,TRBJ2-5,TRBV4-2,TGTGCCAGCACCCCGAGGACGGGCGGGGGGGTACAAGAGACCCAGTACTTC,CASTPRTGGGVQETQYF
-,-,TRBJ1-2,TRBV2,TGTGCCAGCAGTCTAATATCGGGTCCTGCCCGGGATGGCTACACCTTC,CASSLISGPARDGYTF
TRBD2,-,TRBJ2-3,TRBV6-4,TGTGCCAGCAGTGACTCGTCTAGCGGGGGGGCCGATACGCAGTATTTT,CASSDSSSGGADTQYF
-,-,TRBJ2-7,TRBV27,TGTGCCAGCAGTTCCGGGCGGACTGCTCCCGCCGATCACGAGCAGTACTTC,CASSSGRTAPADHEQYF
TRBD1,-,TRBJ2-5,TRBV15,TGTGCCACCAGCAGGGGGACAGGGGCATACCAAGAGACCCAGTACTTC,CATSRGTGAYQETQYF
TRBD2,-,TRBJ2-1,TRBV5-1,TGCGCCAGCAGATTGAGTCTAGCGGGACTCTCCTACAATGAGCAGTTCTTC,CASRLSLAGLSYNEQFF
-,-,TRBJ1-5,TRBV5-4,TGTGCCAGCAGCTACGACAGAGATCAGCCCCAGCATTTT,CASSYDRDQPQHF
TRBD1,-,TRBJ2-7,TRBV4-1,TGCGCCAGCAGCCAAGACCGGACAGGCTATTACTACGAGCAGTACTTC,CASSQDRTGYYYEQYF
TRBD1,-,TRBJ2-6,TRBV5-8,TGTGCCAGCAGCGGGAGACAGGGACCCTCTGGGGCCAACGTCCTGACTTTC,CASSGRQGPSGANVLTF
TRBD2,-,TRBJ2-3,TRBV19,TGTGCCAGTAGTATCTCAGCGGGAGACACAGATACGCAGTATTTT,CASSISAGDTDTQYF
-,-,TRBJ1-5,TRBV4-3,TGCGCCAGCAGCCAAGATCTACTTCAGCCCCAGCATTTT,CASSQDLLQPQHF
TRBD1,-,TRBJ2-7,TRBV7-2,TGTGCCAGCAGCGCAGGGACAGGGGACGAGCAGTACTTC,CASSAGTGDEQYF
-,-,TRBJ2-3,TRBV7-2,TGTGCCAGCATCTCGACTCTGACTAGCACAGATACGCAGTATTTT,CASISTLTSTDTQYF
-,-,TRBJ2-3,TRBV5-1,TGCGCCAGCAGCTTGGGGGCGGGTACGGTTGGAGATACGCAGTATTTT,CASSLGAGTVGDTQYF
TRBD1,-,TRBJ1-4,TRBV5-1,TGCGCCAGCAGCGGGGGGACAGGACTTGCAACTAATGAAAAACTGTTTTTT,CASSGGTGLATNEKLFF
-,-,TRBJ1-3,TRBV2,TGTGCCAGCAGTGAATGGGCAGGGCGCTCTGGAAACACCATATATTTT,CASSEWAGRSGNTIYF
TRBD2,-,TRBJ2-5,TRBV15,TGTGCCACCAGCAGAGGGCTAGCGGGGACAGAGACCCAGTACTTC,CATSRGLAGTETQYF
TRBD1,-,TRBJ1-5,TRBV20-1,TGCAGTGCTAGTGGTGACAGGGGGACAGTAAATCAGCCCCAGCATTTT,CSASGDRGTVNQPQHF
-,-,TRBJ1-3,TRBV18,TGTGCCAGCTCACCACTAGGGGGAAGCTCTGGAAACACCATATATTTT,CASSPLGGSSGNTIYF
-,-,TRBJ2-1,TRBV7-2,TGTGCCAGCAGCCAAAACGCGGGGCCCTACAATGAGCAGTTCTTC,CASSQNAGPYNEQFF
TRBD1,-,TRBJ1-2,TRBV7-2,TGTGCCAGCAGCCCAGGGGGCTATGGCTACACCTTC,CASSPGGYGYTF
-,few,TRBJ2-7,TRBV10-1,TGCGCCAGCTCCCGAAGCAGGGGACCCTACCTCGGGGAGCAGTACTTC,CASSRSRGPYLGEQYF
TRBD1,-,TRBJ1-1,TRBV15,TGTGCCACCAGCAGAGATCGCCCGGGACAGGGGAGTGGGAACACTGAAGCTTTCTTT,CATSRDRPGQGSGNTEAFF
TRBD1,-,TRBJ1-2,TRBV29-1,TGCAGCACCTCACGGGGGAAGGGGGCGAACTATGGCTACACCTTC,CSTSRGKGANYGYTF
TRBD1,-,TRBJ1-4,TRBV11-2,TGTGCCAGCAGCATTACAGGGGGCAGGGAAAAACTGTTTTTT,CASSITGGREKLFF